The sequence of this T cell receptor beta chain was determined in a study of PD-L1 blockade in urothelial cancer. Study details: Individuals in the cohort had been given 0 to 3 earlier chemotherapy regimens. Blood was subjected to analysis at 3 weeks (second dose) and 6 weeks following treatment start.

Study-wide findings and caveats: Patients who had durable benefit saw their tumor-associated blood clones expand more at 3 weeks.

Clones were sequenced by immunoSEQ multiplex PCR, and TCRdb holds only the in-frame ones, with some missing. The table has about 52,000 clones, 77% seen once. Per patient, between 1 and 8 samples were collected at pretreatment and on-treatment time points. Trimming stripped 4 bases from V and 0 bases from J, with 10 bases between. CDR1 and CDR2 (germline): MNHNS, SASEGT. The length of the CDR3 is 15 residues. A few counts support this clone. Its specificity is not known. The chain employs TRBV6-1 and TRBJ1-5; no clear D gene. The TCR sequence derives from a man in his 70s with urothelial cancer. The sample was PBMCs, taken around atezolizumab (anti-PD-L1) treatment. This chain's CDR3 is CASSGSGYSNQPQHF. DNA for the CDR3: TGTGCCAGCAGTGGGTCAGGATATAGCAATCAGCCCCAGCATTTT.